The clone carrying this T cell receptor (beta chain) was detected only once. Its antigen is unknown. This sample was included in a study of shared clonotypes between healthy human individuals. Study context: Donor composition was a couple of women and a few men, aged 18 to 49.

The authors distributed each subset's genomic DNA evenly over several immunoSEQ plates. Generated by immunoSEQ multiplex PCR, the TCRdb table keeps only in-frame clones and is missing some. The table records over 850,000 clones, around 78% of them present only once. Whole-study results and caveats: Naive CD4 clonotypes were shared across a few donors at around 5%.

The clonotype comes from a man aged 18-30 years in good health. Some clones in this sample may be carry-over from other donors' samples. Specimen: memory CD4+ T cells from PBMCs. Subset reported: CD45RA-negative fraction.

The CDR3 coding sequence is TGTGCCAGCCTCCCCAGCGGGACTCGATCCCCAGATACGCAGTATTTT. Protein sequence: CASLPSGTRSPDTQYF. This rearrangement joins TRBV6-6 to TRBJ2-3; 7 bases are a match to TRBD2. Germline CDR1 MNHNY, CDR2 SVGAGI (reference sequence). The V segment lost 8 bases and the J segment 4 bases; nucleotides outside the gene matches: 15. CDR3 length equals 16 residues.